One TCR beta chain is described in this entry. This clonotype was seen ten or more times. It lacks a known antigen. No much larger clone exists at a distance of one base, and base qualities are not known. The entry originates in a study of T cells in Graves' hyperthyroidism and ophthalmopathy (dated by TCRdb to between 2018 and 2021). Looking at the study overall: Peripheral blood samples were taken at the time of initial diagnosis, prior to any treatment. TCR V-J signatures able to tell the groups apart were searched for in a discovery cohort of 90 to 100 patients, of whom 43 had Graves' ophthalmopathy and around 57 had stable Graves' hyperthyroidism. Prospective prediction of ophthalmopathy was tested in an independent validation cohort consisting of about 19 hyperthyroidism patients and approximately 16 patients who later progressed to ophthalmopathy. The approximately 100 discovery patients were randomly divided into training and test sets at a 7:3 ratio. Thyroid tissue and blood T-cell repertoires from more than 5 Graves' hyperthyroidism patients were also compared in the study. After sampling, hyperthyroidism patients received methimazole starting at 30 mg daily, and ophthalmopathy patients received high-dose intravenous methylprednisolone. According to the paper, TCR Vbeta CDR3 sequencing was carried out on over 130 peripheral blood samples, which came from under 50 ophthalmopathy, 70 to 80 hyperthyroidism and approximately 17 progressor patients.

For CDR1 and CDR2, the germline V gene lists SGHTS and YDEGEE. From the cysteine through the phenylalanine, the CDR3 covers 17 amino acids. The kept DNA is CDR3 alone, 51 bases in frame from the first base. Trimming leaves V shorter by 0 bases and J shorter by 0 bases, with the junction holding 3 bases beyond the gene matches. The full study reports these points: A model built on a 13 V-J signature distinguished ophthalmopathy from stable hyperthyroidism, reaching 87.88% sensitivity and around 81% specificity in cross-validation and 80%/75% in testing. Blood samples also contained most of the expanded thyroid clonotypes (frequency above 0.001), which suggests that blood repertoires may reflect thyroid immune responses. In validation, the model predicted progression to ophthalmopathy with over 60% sensitivity and approximately 74% specificity, a median of 6.5 months before onset. No statistical method was used to set the sample size in advance, and investigators knew the group allocation.

Amplification of TCR beta CDR3 regions was carried out from RNA transcripts. A first-round RT-PCR of the TCR CDR3 used the HTBI primer set with the Qiagen OneStep RT-PCR kit. Libraries were constructed in a second round of multiplex PCR, after which size selection and purification were performed. Sequencing of the libraries was done on an Illumina HiSeq2000 using paired-end 100 bp reads. Processing in the source paper ran as follows. SOAPnuke was used to process the raw data, throwing out any read that contained adapters or uncalled bases, had a mean Phred below 15, or lacked an exact constant-primer or identifier match. High-quality paired reads were merged using COPE v1.2.5, and each unique nucleotide sequence was defined as a clonotype. MiTCR v1.1 was used to align the clonotypes against IMGT TRBV, TRBD and TRBJ reference segments. Only V-J combinations with frequency above 0.0001, covering 98% to 99.2% of repertoires, were analysed. A TCS score was defined as the ratio of F50 (clonal expansion) to E x V (chaos), with BLOSUM62-based TCRdist applied between CDR3 peptides within each V-J. Welch's t-statistics and random forest reduced fewer than 600 V-J features to about 13, which were used in a naive Bayes classifier (R e1071). Through fastp at Q25 and MiXCR, TCRdb rebuilt clones from the public reads, retaining in-frame beta chains. Each entry is one CDR3 protein sequence, shown with its most common DNA and genes. It is TCRdb's table, rather than the study itself, that gives the V and J calls and clone size. The sample contains fewer than 650,000 distinct CDR3 sequences, about 14% of them found a single time. Together, the top ten hold roughly 13% of the sample.

Graves' hyperthyroidism was defined as stable when no progression to ophthalmopathy occurred over 18 months of follow-up. Hyperthyroidism patients were newly diagnosed, with disease duration under 2 months, and aged 18 to 65 years. Any patient with an uncontrolled infection, another autoimmune disease, pregnancy or lactation was excluded. Clinical symptoms, serum thyroxine and TRAb, thyroid ultrasound, and orbital computed tomography formed the basis for the diagnoses. PBMCs were separated from 10 ml of fresh peripheral blood using Ficoll-Paque density gradient centrifugation. Trizol reagent was used to extract total RNA, and RNA quality was then checked on an Agilent 2100 Bioanalyzer.

The rearranged segments are TRBV5-8 and TRBJ1-4, with 9 bases aligning to TRBD1. This clonotype originated in a woman aged 40 to 50 with Graves' hyperthyroidism. The sequenced material came from blood. The base sequence is TGTGCCAGCAGCTTGGGACAGGGGGAAGCAACTAATGAAAAACTGTTTTTT. Translated, this gives CASSLGQGEATNEKLFF.